The 3 T cell receptor beta chains in this list originate from one sample, sequenced in a study of early T cells in non-severe SARS-CoV-2 infection. Each CDR3 protein gets one entry after TCRdb re-called the 5' RACE reads with MiXCR. Of about 80,000 distinct CDR3 sequences listed, 14% were seen once; the top ten hold roughly 9.8%. The source material was whole blood. These receptors originate from an adult who was a healthcare worker with PCR-confirmed SARS-CoV-2 infection or an uninfected control (not recorded which).

The chain employs TRBV7-3 and TRBJ2-5; 7 bases fit TRBD2. The CDR3 runs 15 residues. After removal of 5 bases from V and 4 bases from J, the junction contained 10 bases not matched to a gene. CDR1 is SGHTA and CDR2 is FQGTGA in the germline V gene. The CDR3 nucleotides read TGTGCCAGCAGCCTGGGAGGCAGGGAGGGAGAGACCCAGTACTTC. Protein sequence: CASSLGGREGETQYF.

This clonotype has at least ten counts. The J gene is TRBJ2-3, the V gene TRBV20-1, with D maybe TRBD2 (6 bases). The CDR3 consists of 15 residues. The V gene's germline CDR1 is DFQATT and CDR2 SNEGSKA (reference sequence). Deletions cut 0 bases from V and 0 bases from J, with 10 bases between. CDR3 loop: CSAREGGVSTDTQYF. Here the CDR3 DNA reads TGCAGTGCTAGAGAGGGCGGGGTTAGCACAGATACGCAGTATTTT.

This chain uses TRBV9 with TRBJ2-2; tentatively, D is TRBD1 or TRBD2 (5 bases each). This CDR3 has 15 residues. Germline V lookup: CDR1 SGDLS, CDR2 YYNGEE. The V end lost 3 bases, the J end lost 6 bases, and 15 bases lay between the germline ends. DNA for the CDR3: TGTGCCAGCAGCGGCCGGGACCACCGTGCCGGGGAGCTGTTTTTT. Its translation is CASSGRDHRAGELFF.